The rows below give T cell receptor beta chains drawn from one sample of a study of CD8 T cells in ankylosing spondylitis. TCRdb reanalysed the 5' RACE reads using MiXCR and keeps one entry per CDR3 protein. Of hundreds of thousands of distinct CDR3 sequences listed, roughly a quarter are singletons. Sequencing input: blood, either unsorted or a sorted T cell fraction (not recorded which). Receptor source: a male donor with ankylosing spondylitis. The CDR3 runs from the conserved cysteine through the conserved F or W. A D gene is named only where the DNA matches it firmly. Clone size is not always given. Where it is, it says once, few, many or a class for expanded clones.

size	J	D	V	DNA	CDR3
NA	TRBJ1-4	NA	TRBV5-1	TGCGCCAGCAGCTTGTTCGGTACAACTAATGAAAAACTGTTTTTT	CASSLFGTTNEKLFF
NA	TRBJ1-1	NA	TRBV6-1	TGTGCCAGCAGAGTAGGGGGTGGGAACACTGAAGCTTTCTTT	CASRVGGGNTEAFF
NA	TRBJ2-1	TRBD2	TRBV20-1	TGCAGTGCGATACTAGCGGGCGCCTACAATGAGCAGTTCTTC	CSAILAGAYNEQFF
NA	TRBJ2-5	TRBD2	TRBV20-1	TGCAGTGCATCCCCTAGGACTAGCGGGGGAAGGGCCCAGTACTTC	CSASPRTSGGRAQYF
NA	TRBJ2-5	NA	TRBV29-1	TGCAGCGTTGCGCCAGGACGTCAAGAGACCCAGTACTTC	CSVAPGRQETQYF
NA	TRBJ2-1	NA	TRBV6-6	TGTGCCAGCAGGGGTGGGGGCGTGATTGAGCAGTTCTTC	CASRGGGVIEQFF
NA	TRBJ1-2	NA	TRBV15	TGTGCCACCAGCAGCCCCCAGGCGTACTATGGCTACACCTTC	CATSSPQAYYGYTF
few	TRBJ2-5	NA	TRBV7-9	TGTGCCAGCGGCGGGGTCAGGGAGACCCAGTACTTC	CASGGVRETQYF
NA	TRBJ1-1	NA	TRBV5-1	TGCGCCAGCAGCTTGGCCCTTAGCAGTGAAGCTTTCTTT	CASSLALSSEAFF
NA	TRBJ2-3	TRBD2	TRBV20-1	TGCAGTGCTAGGAGACTAGCGGGAGGACGTGTGGGCACAGATACGCAGTATTTT	CSARRLAGGRVGTDTQYF
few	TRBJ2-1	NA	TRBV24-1	TGTGCCACCAGTGAAGGGGGTCGGGGGTCCTACAATGAGCAGTTCTTC	CATSEGGRGSYNEQFF
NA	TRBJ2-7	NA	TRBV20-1	TGCAGTGCTAGAGATGGGGGGCAGAGCTCCTACGAGCAGTACTTC	CSARDGGQSSYEQYF
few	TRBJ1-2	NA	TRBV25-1	TGTGCCAGCAGTGAATCTGGGGGAGGCTACACCTTC	CASSESGGGYTF
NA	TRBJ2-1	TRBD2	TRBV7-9	TGTGCCAGCAGCTTAAGCGGGGGCCTCTACAATGAGCAGTTCTTC	CASSLSGGLYNEQFF
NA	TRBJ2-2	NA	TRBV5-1	TGCGCCAGCAGCCGTGGGCCCACCGGGGAGCTGTTTTTT	CASSRGPTGELFF
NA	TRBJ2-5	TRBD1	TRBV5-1	TGCGCCAGCAGCTTGGCGCGGACAGGGATTTTGGAGACCCAGTACTTC	CASSLARTGILETQYF
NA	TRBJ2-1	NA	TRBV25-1	TGTGCCAGCAGTGAAGGCCTAGCCAGCCTTTACAATGAGCAGTTCTTC	CASSEGLASLYNEQFF
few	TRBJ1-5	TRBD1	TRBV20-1	TGCAGTGGATCGGGGGGCCAGGGGGGCCAGGGCAATCAGCCCCAGCATTTT	CSGSGGQGGQGNQPQHF
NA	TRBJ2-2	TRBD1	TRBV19	TGTGCCAGTAGTAGCCGGGACAGGGTCACCGGGGAGCTGTTTTTT	CASSSRDRVTGELFF
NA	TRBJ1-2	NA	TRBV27	TGTGCCAGCAGTTCCCGGGAAGCTAACTATGGCTACACCTTC	CASSSREANYGYTF
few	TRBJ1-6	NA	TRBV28	TGTGCCAGCAGTCCTCGGGGGAGGATGGATAATTCACCCCTCCACTTT	CASSPRGRMDNSPLHF
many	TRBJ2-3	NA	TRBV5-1	TGCGCCAGCAGCCCGCAACCCGGACAGACCACAGATACGCAGTATTTT	CASSPQPGQTTDTQYF
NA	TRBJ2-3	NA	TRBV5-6	TGTGCCAGCAGCTGGGGGGTTAGCCAGCACTTAGGTCCAGATACGCAGTATTTT	CASSWGVSQHLGPDTQYF
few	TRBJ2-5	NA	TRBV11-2	TGTGCCAGCAGTACCTTGGGGGTTTTGCAAGAGACCCAGTACTTC	CASSTLGVLQETQYF
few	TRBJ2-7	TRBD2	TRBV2	TGTGCCAGCAGTGAAGCTTCCGGGAGGGAGTACTTC	CASSEASGREYF
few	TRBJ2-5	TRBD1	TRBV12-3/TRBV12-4	TGTGCCAGCAGTTATGACAGGGGCTTAGAGACCCAGTACTTC	CASSYDRGLETQYF
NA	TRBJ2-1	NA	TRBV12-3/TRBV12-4	TGTGCCAGCAGCCAGGTCAGGAGCTCCTACAATGAGCAGTTCTTC	CASSQVRSSYNEQFF
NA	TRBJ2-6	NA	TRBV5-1	TGCGCCAGCAGTATAGGGGAGGTCTCTGGGGCCAACGTCCTGACTTTC	CASSIGEVSGANVLTF
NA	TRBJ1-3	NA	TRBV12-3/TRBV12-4	TGTGCCAGCAGTTTTTCAGCCACTGGAAACACCATATATTTT	CASSFSATGNTIYF
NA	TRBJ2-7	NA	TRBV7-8	TGTGCCAGCAGCTCCAGCCACGGGCCCTACGAGCAGTACTTC	CASSSSHGPYEQYF
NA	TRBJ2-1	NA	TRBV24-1	TGTGCCACCAGTGGCTCTCACTACGATGAGCAGTTCTTC	CATSGSHYDEQFF
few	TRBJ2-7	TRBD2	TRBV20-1	TGCAGTGCTGGGCCAGGACTAGCGGGAGCAGGCTACGAGCAGTACTTC	CSAGPGLAGAGYEQYF
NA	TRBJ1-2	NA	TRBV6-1	TGTGCCAGCACCCGGACAGTATCTAACTATGGCTACACCTTC	CASTRTVSNYGYTF
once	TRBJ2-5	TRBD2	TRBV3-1	TGTGCCAGCAGCGAATACGGGACTAGCTGGGGAGAGACCCAGTACTTC	CASSEYGTSWGETQYF
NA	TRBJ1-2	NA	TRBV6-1	TGTGCCAGCACCGGCGGCTACACCTTC	CASTGGYTF
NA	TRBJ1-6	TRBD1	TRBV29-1	TGCAGCGTTGCGGACAGGAATTCACCCCTCCACTTT	CSVADRNSPLHF
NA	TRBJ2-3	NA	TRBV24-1	TGTGCCACCAGTGTGGGCAGTGCGACAGATACGCAGTATTTT	CATSVGSATDTQYF
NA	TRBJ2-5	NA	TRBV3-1	TGTGCCAGCAGCCCCCCCCCGGTTGGCGGCGCCCAGAACTTC	CASSPPPVGGAQNF
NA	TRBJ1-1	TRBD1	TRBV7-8	TGTGCCAGCAGCTGGACAGGGGTGAACACTGAAGCTTTCTTT	CASSWTGVNTEAFF
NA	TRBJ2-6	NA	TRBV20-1	TGCAGTGCTGGGGACCTCTACTCTGGGGCCAACGTCCTGACTTTC	CSAGDLYSGANVLTF
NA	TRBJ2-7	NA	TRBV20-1	TGCAGTGCTATGACAGACTACGAGCAGTACTTC	CSAMTDYEQYF
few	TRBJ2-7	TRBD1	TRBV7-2	TGTGCCAGCAGCTTAGACTGGACAGGGTACTACGAGCAGTACTTC	CASSLDWTGYYEQYF
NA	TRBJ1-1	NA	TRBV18	TGTGCCAGCCTACGGACAGCCAACACTGAAGCTTTCTTT	CASLRTANTEAFF
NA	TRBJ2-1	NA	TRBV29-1	TGCAGCGTTGACAAGTACAATGAGCAGTTCTTC	CSVDKYNEQFF
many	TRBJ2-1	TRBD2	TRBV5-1	TGCGCCAGCAGCCGCCTGACTAGCGGGACCTACAATGAGCAGTTCTTC	CASSRLTSGTYNEQFF
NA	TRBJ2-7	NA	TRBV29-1	TGCAGCGTGAGGGGGGACGTAGCCTACGAGCAGTACTTC	CSVRGDVAYEQYF
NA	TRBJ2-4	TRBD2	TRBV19	TGTGCCAGTAGTATTGGATGGCGGGCGGGGGACATTCAGTACTTC	CASSIGWRAGDIQYF
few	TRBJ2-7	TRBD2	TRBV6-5	TGTGCCAGCAGTTTCTATCAATATGAGGGACTAGCGTTCTCCTACGAGCAGTACTTC	CASSFYQYEGLAFSYEQYF
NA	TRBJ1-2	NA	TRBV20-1	TGCAGTGCACTAAGACAGCAGTCCTACTATGGCTACACCTTC	CSALRQQSYYGYTF
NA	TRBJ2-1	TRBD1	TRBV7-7	TGTGCCAGCAGCTTGTCGGACAGGGTTAACAATGAGCAGTTCTTC	CASSLSDRVNNEQFF
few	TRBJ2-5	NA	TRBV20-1	TGCAGTGCGTCGGTAGGGAGGGGGGCAGAGACCCAGTACTTC	CSASVGRGAETQYF
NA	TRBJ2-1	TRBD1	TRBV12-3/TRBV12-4	TGTGCCAGCAGTTTGTTTGGGGACAGGGCCTACAATGAGCAGTTCTTC	CASSLFGDRAYNEQFF
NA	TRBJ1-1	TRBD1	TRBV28	TGTGCCAGCAGTTTACCCCCCTCGACAGGGTGGACTGAAGCTTTCTTT	CASSLPPSTGWTEAFF
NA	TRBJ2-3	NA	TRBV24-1	TGTGCCACCAGTGGGGTGGGCAGCACAGATACGCAGTATTTT	CATSGVGSTDTQYF